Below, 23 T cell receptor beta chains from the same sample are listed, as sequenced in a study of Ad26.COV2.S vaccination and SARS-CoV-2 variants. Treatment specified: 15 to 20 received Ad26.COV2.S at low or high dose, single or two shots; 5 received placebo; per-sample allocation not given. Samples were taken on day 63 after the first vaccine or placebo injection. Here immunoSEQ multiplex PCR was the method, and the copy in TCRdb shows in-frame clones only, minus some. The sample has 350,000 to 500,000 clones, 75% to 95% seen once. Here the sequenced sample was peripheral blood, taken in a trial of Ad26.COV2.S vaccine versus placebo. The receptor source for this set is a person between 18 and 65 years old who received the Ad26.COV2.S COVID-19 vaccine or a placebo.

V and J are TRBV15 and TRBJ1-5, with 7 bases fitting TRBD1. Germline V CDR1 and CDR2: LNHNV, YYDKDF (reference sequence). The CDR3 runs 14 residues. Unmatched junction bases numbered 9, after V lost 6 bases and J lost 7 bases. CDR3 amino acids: CATSRGQSAQPQHF. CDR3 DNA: TGTGCCACCAGTAGGGGGCAGTCGGCCCAGCCCCAGCATTTT.

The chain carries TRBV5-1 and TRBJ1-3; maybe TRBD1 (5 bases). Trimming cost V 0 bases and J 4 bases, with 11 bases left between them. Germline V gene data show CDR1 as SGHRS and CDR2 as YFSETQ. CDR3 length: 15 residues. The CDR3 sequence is CASSLGQGGGNTIYF. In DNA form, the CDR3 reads TGCGCCAGCAGCTTGGGGCAGGGAGGCGGAAACACCATATATTTT.

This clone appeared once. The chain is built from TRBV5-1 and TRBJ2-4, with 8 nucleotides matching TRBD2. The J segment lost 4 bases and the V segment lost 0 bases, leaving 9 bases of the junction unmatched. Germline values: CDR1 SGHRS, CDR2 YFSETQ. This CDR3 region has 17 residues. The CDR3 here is CASSLGRVASGKNIQYF. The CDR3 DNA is TGCGCCAGCAGCTTGGGAAGGGTTGCTAGCGGGAAAAACATTCAGTACTTC.

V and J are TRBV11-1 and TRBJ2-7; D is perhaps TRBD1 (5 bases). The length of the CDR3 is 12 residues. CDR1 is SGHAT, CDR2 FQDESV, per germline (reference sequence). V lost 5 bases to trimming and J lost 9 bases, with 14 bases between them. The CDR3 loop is CASSLSTGGQYF. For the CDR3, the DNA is TGTGCCAGCAGCCTTAGTACAGGCGGGCAGTACTTC. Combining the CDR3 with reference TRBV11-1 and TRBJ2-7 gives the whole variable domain EAEVAQSPRYKITEKSQAVAFWCDPISGHATLYWYRQILGQGPELLVQFQDESVVDDSQLPKDRFSAERLKGVDSTLKIQPAELGDSAMYLCASSLSTGGQYFGPGTRLTVT.

CDR3 protein: CASSGTSGRAISPDTQYF. CDR3 in DNA: TGTGCCAGCAGTGGCACTAGCGGGAGGGCCATTTCCCCAGATACGCAGTATTTT. The rearrangement uses TRBV6-1 and TRBJ2-3; 13 bases fit TRBD2. There are 18 residues in the CDR3. After removal of 4 bases from V and 4 bases from J, the junction contained 11 bases not matched to a gene. Germline values: CDR1 MNHNS, CDR2 SASEGT.

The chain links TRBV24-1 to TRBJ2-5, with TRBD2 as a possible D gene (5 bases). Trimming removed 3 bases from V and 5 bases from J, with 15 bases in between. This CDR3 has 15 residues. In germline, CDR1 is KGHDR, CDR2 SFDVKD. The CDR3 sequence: CATSDMKTAGETQYF. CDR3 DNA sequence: TGTGCCACCAGTGATATGAAAACTGCGGGCGAGACCCAGTACTTC.

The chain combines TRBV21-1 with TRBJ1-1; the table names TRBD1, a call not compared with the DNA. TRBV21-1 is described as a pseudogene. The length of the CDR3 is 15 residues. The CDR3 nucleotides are TGTGCCAGCAGCGCTCGGGACAGGGTGAACACTGAAGCTTTCTTT. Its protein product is CASSARDRVNTEAFF.

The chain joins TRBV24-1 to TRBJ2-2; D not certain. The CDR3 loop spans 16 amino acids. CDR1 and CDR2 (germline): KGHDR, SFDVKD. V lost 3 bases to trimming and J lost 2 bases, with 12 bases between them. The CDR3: CATSDAVVSNTGELFF. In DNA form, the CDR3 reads TGTGCCACCAGTGATGCCGTAGTGAGTAACACCGGGGAGCTGTTTTTT.

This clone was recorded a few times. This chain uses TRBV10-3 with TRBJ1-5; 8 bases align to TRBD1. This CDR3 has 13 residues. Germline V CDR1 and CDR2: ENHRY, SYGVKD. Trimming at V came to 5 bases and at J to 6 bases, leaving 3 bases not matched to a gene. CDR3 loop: CAISQGQGQPQHF. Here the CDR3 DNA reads TGTGCCATCAGTCAAGGACAGGGTCAGCCCCAGCATTTT.

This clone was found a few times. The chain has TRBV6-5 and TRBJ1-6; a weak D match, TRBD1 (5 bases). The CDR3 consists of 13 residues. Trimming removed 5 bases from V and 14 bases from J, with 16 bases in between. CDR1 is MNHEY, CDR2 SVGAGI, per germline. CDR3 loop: CASSMTRDLALHF. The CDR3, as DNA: TGTGCCAGCAGTATGACCCGGGACTTAGCCCTCCACTTT.

CDR3 residues: CASSQDRGAAGGTAKFF. CDR3 bases: TGCGCCAGCAGCCAAGATCGCGGTGCGGCGGGAGGGACTGCAAAGTTCTTC. The chain has TRBV4-3 and TRBJ2-1, with TRBD2 identical over 9 bases. The CDR3 loop spans 17 amino acids. Trimming took 0 bases from V and 14 from J; bases not matched to a gene: 17. Germline values: CDR1 LGHNA, CDR2 YSLEER.

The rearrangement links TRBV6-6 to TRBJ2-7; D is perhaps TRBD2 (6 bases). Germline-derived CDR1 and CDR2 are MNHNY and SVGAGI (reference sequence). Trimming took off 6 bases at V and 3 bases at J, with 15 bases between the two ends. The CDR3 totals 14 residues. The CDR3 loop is CASSPRGNSYEQYF. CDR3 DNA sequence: TGTGCCAGCAGCCCCCGGGGGAACAGCTACGAGCAGTACTTC.

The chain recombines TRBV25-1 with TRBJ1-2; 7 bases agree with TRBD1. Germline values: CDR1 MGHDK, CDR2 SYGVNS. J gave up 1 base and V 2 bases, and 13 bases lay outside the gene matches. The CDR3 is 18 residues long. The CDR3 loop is CASSELGWGTGDNYGYTF. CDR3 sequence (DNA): TGTGCCAGCAGTGAACTAGGTTGGGGAACAGGGGATAACTATGGCTACACCTTC.

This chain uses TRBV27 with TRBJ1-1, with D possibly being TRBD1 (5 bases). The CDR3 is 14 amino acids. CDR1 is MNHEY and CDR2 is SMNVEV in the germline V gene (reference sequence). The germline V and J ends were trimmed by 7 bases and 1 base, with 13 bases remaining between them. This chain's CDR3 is CASKTGGWNTEAFF. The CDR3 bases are TGTGCCAGCAAAACCGGGGGATGGAACACTGAAGCTTTCTTT.

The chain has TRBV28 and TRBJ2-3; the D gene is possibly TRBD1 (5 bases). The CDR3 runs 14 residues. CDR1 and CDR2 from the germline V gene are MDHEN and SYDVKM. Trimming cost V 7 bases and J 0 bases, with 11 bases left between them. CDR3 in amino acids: CASKQGTSTDTQYF. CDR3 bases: TGTGCCAGCAAGCAGGGAACGAGCACAGATACGCAGTATTTT.

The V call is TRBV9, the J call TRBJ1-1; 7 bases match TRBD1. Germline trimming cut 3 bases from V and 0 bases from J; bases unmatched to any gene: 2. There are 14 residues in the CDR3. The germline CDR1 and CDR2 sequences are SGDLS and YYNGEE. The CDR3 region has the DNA TGTGCCAGCAGCGGGGGACAGATGAACACTGAAGCTTTCTTT. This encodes CASSGGQMNTEAFF.

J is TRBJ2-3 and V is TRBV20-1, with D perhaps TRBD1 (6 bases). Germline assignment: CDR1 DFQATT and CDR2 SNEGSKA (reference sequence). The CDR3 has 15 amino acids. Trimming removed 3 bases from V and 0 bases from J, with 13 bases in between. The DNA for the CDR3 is TGCAGTGCTAGTCTTACAGGGTCCAGCACAGATACGCAGTATTTT. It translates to CSASLTGSSTDTQYF.

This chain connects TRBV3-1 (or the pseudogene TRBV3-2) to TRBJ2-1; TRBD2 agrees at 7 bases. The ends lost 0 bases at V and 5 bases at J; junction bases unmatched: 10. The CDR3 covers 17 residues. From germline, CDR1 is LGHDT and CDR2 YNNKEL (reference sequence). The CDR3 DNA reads TGTGCCAGCAGCCAAGATATCCAAGCGGGAACCCACAATGAGCAGTTCTTC. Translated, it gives CASSQDIQAGTHNEQFF.

DNA of the CDR3: TGTGCCAGCAGTTACTCGACAGGGACTGGAAACACCATATATTTT. As protein: CASSYSTGTGNTIYF. The chain couples TRBV6-5 to TRBJ1-3; 7 nucleotides line up with TRBD1. In germline, CDR1 is MNHEY, CDR2 SVGAGI. The CDR3 runs to 15 residues. With V trimmed by 0 bases and J by 2 bases, 1 base remained unmatched.

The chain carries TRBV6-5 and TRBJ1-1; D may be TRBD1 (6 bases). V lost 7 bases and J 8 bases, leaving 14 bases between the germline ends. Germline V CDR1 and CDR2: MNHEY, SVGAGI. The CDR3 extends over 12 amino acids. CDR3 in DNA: TGTGCCAGCACTAACTGGGGGGGCGAAGCTTTCTTT. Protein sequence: CASTNWGGEAFF.

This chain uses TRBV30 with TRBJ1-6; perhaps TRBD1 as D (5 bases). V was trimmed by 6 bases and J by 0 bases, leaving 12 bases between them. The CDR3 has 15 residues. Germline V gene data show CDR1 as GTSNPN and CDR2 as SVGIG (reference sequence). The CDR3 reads CACSEGTSYNSPLHF. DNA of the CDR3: TGTGCCTGTTCAGAGGGGACCTCCTATAATTCACCCCTCCACTTT.

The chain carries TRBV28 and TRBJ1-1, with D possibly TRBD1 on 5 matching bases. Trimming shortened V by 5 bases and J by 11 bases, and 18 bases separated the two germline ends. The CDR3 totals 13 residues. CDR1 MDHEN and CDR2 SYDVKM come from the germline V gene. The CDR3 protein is CASSLNPGPPAFF. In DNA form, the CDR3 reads TGTGCCAGCAGTCTAAACCCGGGACCACCCGCTTTCTTT.

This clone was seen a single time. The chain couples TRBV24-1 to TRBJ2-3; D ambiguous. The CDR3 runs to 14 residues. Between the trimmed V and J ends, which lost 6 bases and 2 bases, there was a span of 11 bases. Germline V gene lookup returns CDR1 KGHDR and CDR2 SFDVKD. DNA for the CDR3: TGTGCCACCAGTCGAGGATTGTCCACAGATACGCAGTATTTT. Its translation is CATSRGLSTDTQYF.